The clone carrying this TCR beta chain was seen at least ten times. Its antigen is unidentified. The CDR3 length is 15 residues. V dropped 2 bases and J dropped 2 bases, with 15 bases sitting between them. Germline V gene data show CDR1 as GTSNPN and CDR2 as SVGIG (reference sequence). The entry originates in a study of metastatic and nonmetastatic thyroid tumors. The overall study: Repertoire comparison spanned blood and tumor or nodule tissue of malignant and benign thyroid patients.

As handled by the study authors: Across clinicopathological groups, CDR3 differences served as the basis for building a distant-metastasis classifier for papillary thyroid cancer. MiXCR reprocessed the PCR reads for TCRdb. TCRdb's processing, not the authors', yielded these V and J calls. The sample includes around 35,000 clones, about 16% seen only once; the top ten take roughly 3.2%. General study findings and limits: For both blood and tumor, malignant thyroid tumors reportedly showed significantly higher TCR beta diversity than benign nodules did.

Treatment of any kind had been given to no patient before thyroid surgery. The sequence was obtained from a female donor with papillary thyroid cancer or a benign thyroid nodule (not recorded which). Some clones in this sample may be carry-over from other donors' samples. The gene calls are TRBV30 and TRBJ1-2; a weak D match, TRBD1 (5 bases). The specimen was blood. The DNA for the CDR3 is TGTGCCTGGAGTCTCCAGGGCGTCTCCAACTATGGCTACACCTTC. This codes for CAWSLQGVSNYGYTF.